This T cell receptor (beta chain) was sequenced in a study of breast tumors, draining lymph nodes, adjacent tissues. Germline CDR1 DFQATT, CDR2 SNEGSKA (reference sequence). Trimming cost V 5 bases and J 0 bases, with 17 bases left between them. CDR3 length equals 16 residues. Samples came from axillary lymph nodes draining the breast cancer. This clonotype has a count of ten or more. Antigen unknown. MiXCR was run by TCRdb on the multiplex PCR reads, yielding one entry per CDR3 protein. This sample has about 100,000 distinct CDR3 sequences; around 20% occur once, and the top ten carry roughly 1.2%. Whole-study findings and limits: Data fit most tumor T cells coming from lymph node, expanding in tumor. Compared with lymph nodes, tumors were less diverse; compared with nontumor tissue, more.

The source material was axillary lymph node tissue. The sequence was obtained from a female donor with breast cancer. Some clones in this sample may be carry-over from other donors' samples. This chain links TRBV20-1 with TRBJ1-3; D remains unclear. DNA for the CDR3: TGCAGTGCTCCCCCGGCAGAGAGTTACTCTGGAAACACCATATATTTT. As protein: CSAPPAESYSGNTIYF.